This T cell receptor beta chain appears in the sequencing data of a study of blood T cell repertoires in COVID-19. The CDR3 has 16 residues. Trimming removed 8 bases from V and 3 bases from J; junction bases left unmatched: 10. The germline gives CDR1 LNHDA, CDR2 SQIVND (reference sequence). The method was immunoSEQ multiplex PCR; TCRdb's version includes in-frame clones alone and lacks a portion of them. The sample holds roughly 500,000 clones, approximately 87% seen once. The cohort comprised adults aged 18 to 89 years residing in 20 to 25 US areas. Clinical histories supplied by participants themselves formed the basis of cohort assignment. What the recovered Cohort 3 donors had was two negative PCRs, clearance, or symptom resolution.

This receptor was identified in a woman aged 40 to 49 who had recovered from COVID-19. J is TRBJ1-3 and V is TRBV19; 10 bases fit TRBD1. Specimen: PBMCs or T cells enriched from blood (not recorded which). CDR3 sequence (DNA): TGTGCCAGTTCGGACAGGGGGTTTACAGTTGGAAACACCATATATTTT. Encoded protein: CASSDRGFTVGNTIYF.